This TCR beta chain was recovered during a study of CD8 T cells in Susac syndrome. The authors reverse transcribed roughly 0.5 to 1 ug RNA with random hexamers. Multiplex immunoSEQ PCR targeted 54 Vbeta and 13 Jbeta TCR beta segments. TCRdb reanalysed the immunoSEQ multiplex PCR reads using MiXCR and keeps one entry per CDR3 protein. The data show around 200,000 distinct CDR3 sequences, with more than 90% seen just once and approximately 0.089% held by the top ten. This CDR3 is 16 amino acids long. CDR1 is LNHNV and CDR2 is YYDKDF in the germline V gene (reference sequence). Trimming pared 1 base from V and 2 bases from J, leaving 14 bases between. TEMRA cells were FACS-enriched and CD8+ and CD4+ T cells negatively isolated.

The J gene is TRBJ2-5, the V gene TRBV15; maybe TRBD2 (5 bases). The receptor was derived from a human donor with Susac syndrome. The sequenced sample consisted of CD4+ T cells from PBMCs. Here the CDR3 DNA reads TGTGCCACCAGCAGAGTCCGTGCCGGGGAGCAAGAGACCCAGTACTTC. Protein sequence: CATSRVRAGEQETQYF.